This TCR beta chain is drawn from a study of CD8+CD57+ T cells in acquired aplastic anemia. Study-wide context: The study obtained an average of about 3.4 ug of DNA from sorted CD4+ and CD8+ cells. Study findings and constraints: Patients did not significantly differ from controls in CD8+ Simpson's diversity. Common to patients and controls were roughly 30 CD8+ CDR3 sequences.

Genomic DNA constituted the template upon which TCR beta VDJ and CDR3 profiling was performed. TCRdb reprocessed the reads with MiXCR, giving one entry per CDR3 protein. The data contain about 190,000 distinct CDR3 sequences, more than 45% of them singletons. As concerns this clonotype: The antigen remains unidentified. Just one base apart from a much larger clone, this may be a read error.

Patients chosen for sequencing had shown CD8+CD57+ cell expansion by flow cytometry. Blood samples were obtained from patients who had received no prior therapy. The CDR3 consists of 16 residues. Trimming pared 0 bases from V and 4 bases from J, leaving 16 bases between. The germline V gene has CDR1 SGHRS and CDR2 YFSETQ. V gene TRBV5-1 combines with J gene TRBJ1-1; D is possibly TRBD1 (5 bases). The specimen sequenced was sorted CD4+, CD8+, or CD8+CD57+ T cells (not recorded which) from PBMCs. The TCR originated in a human donor with aplastic anemia. CDR3 loop: CASSLGLGQIGTEAFF. The CDR3 DNA sequence: TGCGCCAGCAGCTTGGGGTTGGGGCAGATCGGCACTGAAGCTTTCTTT.